One sample yielded the 29 T cell receptor beta chains listed below, sequenced in a study of blood T cell repertoires in COVID-19. The table came from immunoSEQ multiplex PCR; TCRdb's copy has only in-frame clones and leaves some out. Of approximately 220,000 clones listed, about 83% were seen once; the top ten hold approximately 5%. The sample was PBMCs or T cells enriched from blood (not recorded which). These receptors originate from a woman aged 50 to 65 who had been exposed to COVID-19.

The chain carries TRBV27 and TRBJ1-1; 8 positions match TRBD1. J gave up 5 bases and V 2 bases, and 7 bases lay outside the gene matches. CDR3 size: 15 residues. Per germline, CDR1 MNHEY and CDR2 SMNVEV (reference sequence). In nucleotides, the CDR3 is TGTGCCAGCAGTTTAAGTCAGGGGGCGAGGACTGAAGCTTTCTTT. Protein sequence: CASSLSQGARTEAFF.

The CDR3 sequence: CASSAWTGNQPQHF. DNA of the CDR3: TGCGCCAGCAGTGCCTGGACGGGAAATCAGCCCCAGCATTTT. The genes are TRBV10-2 and TRBJ1-5; D is ambiguous. There are 14 residues in the CDR3. V was pared by 4 bases and J by 4 bases, with 11 bases between. CDR1 WSHSY and CDR2 SAAADI come from the germline V gene.

This rearrangement joins TRBV14 to TRBJ1-2; maybe TRBD1 (5 bases). CDR1 and CDR2 from the germline V gene are SGHDN and FVKESK. The CDR3 sequence is 15 residues long. V lost 0 bases and J 0 bases, leaving 8 bases between the germline ends. In DNA form, the CDR3 reads TGTGCCAGCAGCCAAGATATGACAGCTAACTATGGCTACACCTTC. This gives the protein CASSQDMTANYGYTF.

The rearrangement uses TRBV12-5 and TRBJ2-1; 8 bases align to TRBD2. In germline, CDR1 is LGHNT, CDR2 FRNRAP. This CDR3 spans 14 amino acids. Trimming took 4 bases from V and 4 from J; bases not matched to a gene: 3. The CDR3 DNA sequence: TGTGCTAGTGGTTACTTAGCGGGATACAATGAGCAGTTCTTC. Its protein is CASGYLAGYNEQFF.

This chain joins TRBV30 and TRBJ2-7; TRBD2 might be the D (5 bases). V gave up 0 bases and J gave up 4 bases, with 25 bases separating them. Germline CDR1 is GTSNPN and CDR2 is SVGIG (reference sequence). The length of the CDR3 is 18 residues. The CDR3 DNA reads as TGTGCCTGGAGTGTTAGTCGTCAGAAGACCGGGAAACCTTACGAGCAGTACTTC. Translated, it gives CAWSVSRQKTGKPYEQYF.

The chain joins TRBV4-3 to TRBJ1-1; D is undetermined. V was pared by 2 bases and J by 3 bases, with 7 bases between. Germline CDR1 reads LGHNA; CDR2 reads YSLEER. This CDR3 has 13 residues. The CDR3 DNA reads as TGCGCCAGCAGCCAAAGAGTAGACACTGAAGCTTTCTTT. Translated: CASSQRVDTEAFF.

The rearrangement links TRBV19 to TRBJ1-2, with no clear D. V lost 7 bases, J lost 8 bases, and 20 bases lay in between. In germline, CDR1 is LNHDA, CDR2 SQIVND (reference sequence). The CDR3 is made up of 14 amino acids. CDR3 bases: TGTGCCAGTAAGGGTGCGGGCAGTTCAGAAGGCTACACCTTC. Encoded protein: CASKGAGSSEGYTF.

The chain carries TRBV11-2 and TRBJ2-3, with 13 bases lining up with TRBD2. This CDR3 is built from 17 residues. Looked up from germline, CDR1 is SGHAT and CDR2 is FQNNGV. Trimming at V came to 0 bases and at J to 4 bases, leaving 4 bases not matched to a gene. CDR3 amino acids: CASSLELAGGRADTQYF. Here the CDR3 DNA reads TGTGCCAGCAGCTTAGAACTAGCGGGGGGGCGAGCAGATACGCAGTATTTT.

The V gene is TRBV19, the J gene TRBJ2-1; 8 bases line up with TRBD1. The CDR3 has 15 residues. V shed 5 bases and J 9 bases; nucleotides not matched to a gene: 12. Germline V lookup: CDR1 LNHDA, CDR2 SQIVND (reference sequence). The CDR3 nucleotides read TGTGCCAGTAGTCCAACCACCGGACAGGGTGGTGAGCAGTTCTTC. This codes for CASSPTTGQGGEQFF.

V is TRBV19 and J is TRBJ1-2; tentatively, D is TRBD1 (6 bases). Trimming took off 5 bases at V and 6 bases at J, with 19 bases between the two ends. The V gene's germline CDR1 is LNHDA and CDR2 SQIVND (reference sequence). CDR3 length: 15 amino acids. The CDR3 DNA reads as TGTGCCAGTAGTTTTTCCTCCGGGACAATGAATGGCTACACCTTC. Protein product: CASSFSSGTMNGYTF. Complete variable domain (other parts from reference TRBV19 and TRBJ1-2): DGGITQSPKYLFRKEGQNVTLSCEQNLNHDAMYWYRQDPGQGLRLIYYSQIVNDFQKGDIAEGYSVSREKKESFPLTVTSAQKNPTAFYLCASSFSSGTMNGYTFGSGTRLTVV.

This sequence joins TRBV5-1 and TRBJ1-1, with D tentatively TRBD1 (6 bases). Trimming removed 2 bases from V and 5 bases from J, with 7 bases in between. From germline, CDR1 is SGHRS and CDR2 YFSETQ. This CDR3 is 12 amino acids long. The CDR3 nucleotides are TGCGCCAGCAGCTTTACAGGGACTGAAGCTTTCTTT. Translating gives CASSFTGTEAFF.

This rearrangement joins TRBV14 to TRBJ1-1; D is possibly TRBD1 (5 bases). Trimming left V 0 bases short and J 7 bases short, with 9 bases between. CDR1 and CDR2 (germline): SGHDN, FVKESK. The CDR3 length is 13 residues. The CDR3 loop reads CASSQDRDSEAFF. The CDR3 coding sequence is TGTGCCAGCAGCCAAGATCGAGACAGTGAAGCTTTCTTT.

This chain uses TRBV6-1 with TRBJ1-1; 7 bases fit TRBD1. V shed 2 bases and J 4 bases; nucleotides not matched to a gene: 4. Per the germline V gene, CDR1 is MNHNS and CDR2 is SASEGT. The CDR3 spans 14 residues. DNA of the CDR3: TGTGCCAGCAGTGAAAGGCAGGGGGGCACTGAAGCTTTCTTT. Residues: CASSERQGGTEAFF.

The V gene is TRBV5-8, the J gene TRBJ1-1; 9 bases line up with TRBD1. Germline V gives CDR1 SGHTS, CDR2 YDEGEE. The CDR3 length is 12 residues. J lost 8 bases, V lost 4 bases, and 3 bases had no gene match. This CDR3 is CASSGTGSEAFF. CDR3 in DNA: TGTGCCAGCAGCGGGACAGGGTCGGAAGCTTTCTTT.

The genes are TRBV28 and TRBJ2-4; TRBD2 agrees at 8 bases. The germline V gene has CDR1 MDHEN and CDR2 SYDVKM. There are 16 residues in the CDR3. The trim removed 6 bases at V and 8 bases at J, leaving 15 bases unmatched. The CDR3 sequence is CASSRGQRGPGDIQYF. The CDR3 bases are TGTGCCAGCAGCAGAGGTCAGCGGGGGCCAGGGGACATTCAGTACTTC.

The genes are TRBV6-6 and TRBJ1-5, with D hard to call. Germline V gives CDR1 MNHNY, CDR2 SVGAGI (reference sequence). This CDR3 contains 16 residues. Trimming took off 2 bases at V and 0 bases at J, with 11 bases between the two ends. The CDR3, as DNA: TGTGCCAGCAGTTACGCTCCAGGTTATAGCAATCAGCCCCAGCATTTT. Residues: CASSYAPGYSNQPQHF.

The chain couples TRBV6-5 to TRBJ2-5, with D perhaps TRBD1 (5 bases). The CDR3 has 13 residues. The V end lost 6 bases, the J end lost 5 bases, and 13 bases lay between the germline ends. Looked up from germline, CDR1 is MNHEY and CDR2 is SVGAGI. In nucleotides, the CDR3 is TGTGCCAGCAGACGCAGGGTGGTGGAGACCCAGTACTTC. Amino acid sequence: CASRRRVVETQYF.

This sequence joins TRBV6-5 and TRBJ1-5, with D possibly being TRBD1 (6 bases). The germline V gene has CDR1 MNHEY and CDR2 SVGAGI. This CDR3 is 15 amino acids long. Trimming left V 6 bases short and J 4 bases short, with 16 bases between. This CDR3 reads CASRPGGLGNQPQHF. The CDR3 nucleotides read TGTGCCAGCAGGCCGGGGGGGCTTGGGAATCAGCCCCAGCATTTT.

The chain is built from TRBV5-6 and TRBJ2-2; D gene ambiguous. Per germline, CDR1 SGHDT and CDR2 YYEEEE. This CDR3 region has 14 residues. V was cut by 6 bases and J by 1 base, with 10 bases left in between. In DNA, the CDR3 is TGTGCCAGCATCACAAACCTGAACACCGGGGAGCTGTTTTTT. This translates into CASITNLNTGELFF.

This chain links TRBV28 with TRBJ1-3; TRBD1 might be the D (6 bases). V lost 2 bases and J 6 bases, leaving 14 bases between the germline ends. Germline loops: CDR1 MDHEN, CDR2 SYDVKM. The CDR3 runs to 15 residues. In DNA form, the CDR3 reads TGTGCCAGCAGTTTAAGGGGGGGCCTAGTAAACACCATATATTTT. Protein product: CASSLRGGLVNTIYF.

The chain joins TRBV2 to TRBJ2-2, with 10 bases aligning to TRBD2. Trimming at V came to 6 bases and at J to 0 bases, leaving 1 base not matched to a gene. This CDR3 spans 15 amino acids. CDR1 is SNHLY, CDR2 FYNNEI, per germline. The DNA for the CDR3 is TGTGCCAGCAGAACTAGCGGGGCGAACACCGGGGAGCTGTTTTTT. As protein: CASRTSGANTGELFF.

The gene calls are TRBV5-6 and TRBJ1-2, with D unclear. Trimming shortened V by 3 bases and J by 8 bases, and 11 bases separated the two germline ends. Germline V gives CDR1 SGHDT, CDR2 YYEEEE. There are 12 residues in the CDR3. The CDR3 DNA reads as TGTGCCAGCAGCTACCCAACGGTGGGCTACACCTTC. Amino acids: CASSYPTVGYTF.

The chain employs TRBV5-1 and TRBJ1-5; no definite D call. CDR3 length: 16 amino acids. V was shortened by 0 bases and J by 5 bases, with 15 bases between the two germline ends. Germline CDR1 and CDR2: SGHRS and YFSETQ. The CDR3 region has the DNA TGCGCCAGCAGCTTGGGATCGCGCTCCGGGGATCAGCCCCAGCATTTT. It translates to CASSLGSRSGDQPQHF.

This rearrangement joins TRBV3-1 (or the pseudogene TRBV3-2) to TRBJ2-1, with 7 bases identical to TRBD1. Germline lookup yields CDR1 LGHDT and CDR2 YNNKEL (reference sequence). The CDR3 has 16 residues. Trimming cost V 2 bases and J 0 bases; bases outside gene matches: 4. CDR3 bases: TGTGCCAGCAGCCAACATGGGGACAGCTCCTACAATGAGCAGTTCTTC. This gives the protein CASSQHGDSSYNEQFF.

The chain is built from TRBV4-3 and TRBJ1-2; 8 nucleotides line up with TRBD1. CDR1 LGHNA and CDR2 YSLEER come from the germline V gene. This CDR3 spans 13 amino acids. The V segment lost 4 bases and the J segment 7 bases; nucleotides outside the gene matches: 5. The CDR3 spells CASSPQGAGGYTF. The CDR3 DNA reads TGCGCCAGCAGCCCTCAGGGGGCAGGTGGCTACACCTTC.

This chain links TRBV16 with TRBJ1-1; no reliable D call. The ends were cut back, 4 bases at V and 8 bases at J, with 11 bases in the middle. Germline CDR1 and CDR2: KGHSY and FQNENV. CDR3 size: 12 residues. The CDR3 bases are TGTGCCAGCAGCCGATACCGGTACGAAGCTTTCTTT. Residues: CASSRYRYEAFF.

CDR3 bases: TGTGCCAGCAGCTTGGGACAGCCTAATGAAAAACTGTTTTTT. Residues: CASSLGQPNEKLFF. V is TRBV5-8 and J is TRBJ1-4, with TRBD1 as a possible D gene (5 bases). V dropped 0 bases and J dropped 3 bases, with 6 bases sitting between them. CDR1 and CDR2 (germline): SGHTS, YDEGEE. The CDR3 is 14 residues long.

About this clone itself: Other nucleotide sequences from this sample produce the same CDR3. V gene TRBV6-4 combines with J gene TRBJ2-3; the match to TRBD2 covers 8 bases. V gave up 2 bases and J gave up 3 bases; unmatched junction bases: 1. Germline CDR1 is MRHNA and CDR2 is SNTAGT. CDR3 size: 14 residues. The CDR3 bases are TGTGCCAGCAGTGACGCGGGGGGTACAGATACGCAGTATTTT. The encoded protein is CASSDAGGTDTQYF.

The rearrangement links TRBV7-9 to TRBJ2-3; a weak D match, TRBD2 (7 bases). The CDR3 is 14 residues long. Between the trimmed V and J ends, which lost 7 bases and 2 bases, there was a span of 13 bases. The germline CDR1 and CDR2 sequences are SEHNR and FQNEAQ (reference sequence). This CDR3 reads CASNRGAITDTQYF. CDR3 sequence (DNA): TGTGCCAGCAACCGGGGGGCAATCACAGATACGCAGTATTTT.